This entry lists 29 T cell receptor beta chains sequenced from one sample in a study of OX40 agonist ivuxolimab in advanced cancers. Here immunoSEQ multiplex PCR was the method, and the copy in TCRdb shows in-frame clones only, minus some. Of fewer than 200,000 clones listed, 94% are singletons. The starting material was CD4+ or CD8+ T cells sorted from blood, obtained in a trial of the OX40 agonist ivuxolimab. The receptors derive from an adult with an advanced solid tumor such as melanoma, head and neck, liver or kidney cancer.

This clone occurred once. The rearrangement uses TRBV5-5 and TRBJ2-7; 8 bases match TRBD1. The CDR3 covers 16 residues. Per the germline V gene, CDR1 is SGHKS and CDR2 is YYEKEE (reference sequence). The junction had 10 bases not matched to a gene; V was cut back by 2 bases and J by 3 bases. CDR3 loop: CASSLGPGQANYEQYF. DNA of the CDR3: TGTGCCAGCAGCTTAGGCCCGGGACAGGCTAACTACGAGCAGTACTTC.

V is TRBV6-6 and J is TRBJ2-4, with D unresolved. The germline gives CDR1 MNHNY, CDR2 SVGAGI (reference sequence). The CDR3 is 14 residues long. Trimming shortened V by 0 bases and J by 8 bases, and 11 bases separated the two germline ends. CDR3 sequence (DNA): TGTGCCAGCAGTTACTCTGGGAATACTGACATTCAGTACTTC. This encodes CASSYSGNTDIQYF.

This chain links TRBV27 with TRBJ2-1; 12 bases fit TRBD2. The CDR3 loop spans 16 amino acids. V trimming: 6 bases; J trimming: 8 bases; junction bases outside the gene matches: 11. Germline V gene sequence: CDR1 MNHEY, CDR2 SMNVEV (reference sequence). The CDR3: CASSQETSGGSDEQFF. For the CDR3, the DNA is TGTGCCAGCAGCCAAGAGACTAGCGGGGGCTCGGATGAGCAGTTCTTC.

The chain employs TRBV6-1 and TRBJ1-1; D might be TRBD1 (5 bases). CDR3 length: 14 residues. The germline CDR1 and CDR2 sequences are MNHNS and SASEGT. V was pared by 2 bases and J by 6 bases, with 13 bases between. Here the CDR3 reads CASSEMWGDPEAFF. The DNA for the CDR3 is TGTGCCAGCAGTGAAATGTGGGGGGACCCTGAAGCTTTCTTT.

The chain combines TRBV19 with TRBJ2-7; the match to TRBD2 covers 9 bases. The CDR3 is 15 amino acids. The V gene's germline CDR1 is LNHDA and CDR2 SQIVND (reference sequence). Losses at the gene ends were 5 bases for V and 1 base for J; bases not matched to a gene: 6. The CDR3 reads CASSVAGDGSYEQYF. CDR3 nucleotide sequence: TGTGCCAGTAGTGTAGCGGGAGATGGGTCCTACGAGCAGTACTTC. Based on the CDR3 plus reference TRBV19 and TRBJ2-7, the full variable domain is DGGITQSPKYLFRKEGQNVTLSCEQNLNHDAMYWYRQDPGQGLRLIYYSQIVNDFQKGDIAEGYSVSREKKESFPLTVTSAQKNPTAFYLCASSVAGDGSYEQYFGPGTRLTVT.

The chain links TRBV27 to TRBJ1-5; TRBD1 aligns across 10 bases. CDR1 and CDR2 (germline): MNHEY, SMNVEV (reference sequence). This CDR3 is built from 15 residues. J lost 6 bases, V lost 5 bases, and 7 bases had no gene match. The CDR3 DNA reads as TGTGCCAGCAGTCCGACAGGGGGCGATGGTCAGCCCCAGCATTTT. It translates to CASSPTGGDGQPQHF.

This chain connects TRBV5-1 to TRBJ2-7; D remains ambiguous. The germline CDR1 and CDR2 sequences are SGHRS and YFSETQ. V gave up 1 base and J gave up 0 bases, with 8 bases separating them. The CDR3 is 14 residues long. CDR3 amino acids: CASSLMGGSYEQYF. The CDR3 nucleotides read TGCGCCAGCAGCTTGATGGGTGGCTCCTACGAGCAGTACTTC.

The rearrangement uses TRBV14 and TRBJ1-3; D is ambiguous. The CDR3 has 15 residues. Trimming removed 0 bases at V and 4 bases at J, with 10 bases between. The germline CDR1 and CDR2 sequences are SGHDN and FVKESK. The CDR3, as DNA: TGTGCCAGCAGCCAAGATTTACGCACGGGAAACACCATATATTTT. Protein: CASSQDLRTGNTIYF.

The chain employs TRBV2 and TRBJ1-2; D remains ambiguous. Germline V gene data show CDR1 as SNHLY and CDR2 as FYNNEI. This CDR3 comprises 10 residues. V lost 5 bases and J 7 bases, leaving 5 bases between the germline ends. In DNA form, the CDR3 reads TGTGCCAGCAGTTCAGGTGGCTACACCTTC. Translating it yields CASSSGGYTF.

The CDR3 bases are TGTGCCAGAAGCTTCAAGGACAAATCGGTGCCCGCGGGTCCGAATTCACCCCTCCACTTT. This gives the protein CARSFKDKSVPAGPNSPLHF. V usage is TRBV5-3 and J usage is TRBJ1-6, with D tentatively TRBD1 (5 bases). TRBV5-3 is an ORF; its function is uncertain. With 2 bases removed from V and 7 bases from J, the gap between germline ends came to 28 bases. This CDR3 region has 20 residues.

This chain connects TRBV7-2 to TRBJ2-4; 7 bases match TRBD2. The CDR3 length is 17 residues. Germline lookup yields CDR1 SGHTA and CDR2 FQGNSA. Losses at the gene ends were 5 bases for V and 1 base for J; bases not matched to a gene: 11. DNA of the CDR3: TGTGCCAGCAGCCATAGCGGGCTAGCGGTTGCCAAAAACATTCAGTACTTC. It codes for CASSHSGLAVAKNIQYF.

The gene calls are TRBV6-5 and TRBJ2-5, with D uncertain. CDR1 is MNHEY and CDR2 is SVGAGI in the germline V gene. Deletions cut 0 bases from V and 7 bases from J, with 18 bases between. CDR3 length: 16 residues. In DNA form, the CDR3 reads TGTGCCAGCAGTTACTCGCAGCTAACCTCAAGAGGGACCCAGTACTTC. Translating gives CASSYSQLTSRGTQYF.

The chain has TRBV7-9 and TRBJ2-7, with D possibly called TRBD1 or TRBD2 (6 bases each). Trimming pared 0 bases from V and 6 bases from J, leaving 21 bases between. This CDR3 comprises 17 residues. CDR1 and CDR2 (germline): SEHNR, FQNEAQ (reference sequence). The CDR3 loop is CASSLAGGTIGRGEQYF. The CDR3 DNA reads TGTGCCAGCAGCTTAGCAGGGGGGACCATAGGCCGGGGCGAGCAGTACTTC.

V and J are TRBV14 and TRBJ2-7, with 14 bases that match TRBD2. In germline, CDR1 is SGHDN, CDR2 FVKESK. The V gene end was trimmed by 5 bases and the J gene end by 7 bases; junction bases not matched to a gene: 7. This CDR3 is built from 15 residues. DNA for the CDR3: TGTGCCAGCAGCAAGGGACTAGCGGGAGTGGAAGAGCAGTACTTC. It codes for CASSKGLAGVEEQYF.

The CDR3 loop reads CASSESRGRQPQHF. Written as DNA, the CDR3 is TGTGCCAGCAGTGAATCCAGGGGACGACAGCCCCAGCATTTT. This sequence joins TRBV25-1 and TRBJ1-5; D perhaps matches TRBD1 (6 bases). Germline CDR1 MGHDK, CDR2 SYGVNS. The V gene lost 1 base and the J gene lost 7 bases, with 11 bases spanning the gap. The CDR3 spans 14 residues. Full variable domain (remainder filled in from reference TRBV25-1 and TRBJ1-5): EADIYQTPRYLVIGTGKKITLECSQTMGHDKMYWYQQDPGMELHLIHYSYGVNSTEKGDLSSESTVSRIRTEHFPLTLESARPSHTSQYLCASSESRGRQPQHFGDGTRLSIL.

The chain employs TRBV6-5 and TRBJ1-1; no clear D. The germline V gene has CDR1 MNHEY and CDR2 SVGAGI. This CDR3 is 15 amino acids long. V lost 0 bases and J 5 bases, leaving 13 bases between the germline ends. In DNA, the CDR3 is TGTGCCAGCAGTTACTCGAGTCGAGGGAGTACTGAAGCTTTCTTT. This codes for CASSYSSRGSTEAFF.

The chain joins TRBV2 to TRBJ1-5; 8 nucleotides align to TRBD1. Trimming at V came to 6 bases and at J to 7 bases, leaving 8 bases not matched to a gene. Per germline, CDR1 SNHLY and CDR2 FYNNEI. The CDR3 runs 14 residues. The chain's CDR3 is CASSPTDRGQPQHF. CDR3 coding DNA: TGTGCCAGCAGCCCAACCGACAGGGGCCAGCCCCAGCATTTT.

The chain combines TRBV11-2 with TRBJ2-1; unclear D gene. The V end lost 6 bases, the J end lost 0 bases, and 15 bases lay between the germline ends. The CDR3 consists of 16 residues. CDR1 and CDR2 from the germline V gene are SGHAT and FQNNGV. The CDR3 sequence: CASRPGGSLSYNEQFF. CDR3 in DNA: TGTGCCAGCAGACCAGGTGGGTCCCTCTCCTACAATGAGCAGTTCTTC.

The chain's CDR3 is CASSPRTSGRALGETQYF. The CDR3 DNA follows: TGTGCCAGCTCACCGCGGACTAGCGGGAGGGCCTTAGGGGAGACCCAGTACTTC. The chain combines TRBV18 with TRBJ2-5; 15 bases fit TRBD2. After removal of 3 bases from V and 5 bases from J, the junction contained 10 bases not matched to a gene. CDR1 and CDR2 from the germline V gene are KGHSH and LQKENI. CDR3 length: 18 amino acids. The full variable domain, its missing parts supplied by reference TRBV18 and TRBJ2-5, is NAGVMQNPRHLVRRRGQEARLRCSPMKGHSHVYWYRQLPEEGLKFMVYLQKENIIDESGMPKERFSAEFPKEGPSILRIQQVVRGDSAAYFCASSPRTSGRALGETQYFGPGTRLLVL.

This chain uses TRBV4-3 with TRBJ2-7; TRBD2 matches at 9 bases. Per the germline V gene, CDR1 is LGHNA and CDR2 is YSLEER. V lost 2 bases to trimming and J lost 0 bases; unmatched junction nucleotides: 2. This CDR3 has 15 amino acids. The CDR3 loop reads CASSQLSGSSYEQYF. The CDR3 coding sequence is TGCGCCAGCAGCCAACTTAGCGGGAGCTCCTACGAGCAGTACTTC.

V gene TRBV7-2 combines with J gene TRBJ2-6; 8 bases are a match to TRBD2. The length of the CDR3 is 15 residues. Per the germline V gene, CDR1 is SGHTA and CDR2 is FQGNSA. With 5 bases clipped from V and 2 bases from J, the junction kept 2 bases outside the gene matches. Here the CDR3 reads CASSLGGAGANVLTF. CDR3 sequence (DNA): TGTGCCAGCAGCCTCGGGGGGGCTGGGGCCAACGTCCTGACTTTC.

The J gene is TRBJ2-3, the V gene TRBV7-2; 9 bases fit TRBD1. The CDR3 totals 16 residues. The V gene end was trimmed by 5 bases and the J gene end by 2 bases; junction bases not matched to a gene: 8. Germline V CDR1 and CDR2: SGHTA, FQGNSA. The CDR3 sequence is CASSDAGQGFTDTQYF. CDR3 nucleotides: TGTGCCAGCAGCGACGCCGGACAGGGGTTCACAGATACGCAGTATTTT.

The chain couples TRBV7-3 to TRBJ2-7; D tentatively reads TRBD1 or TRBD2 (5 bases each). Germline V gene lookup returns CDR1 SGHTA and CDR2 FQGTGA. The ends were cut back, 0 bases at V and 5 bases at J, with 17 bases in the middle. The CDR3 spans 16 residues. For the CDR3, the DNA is TGTGCCAGCAGCTTAACCCGGGACCTCCGCGGCCACGAGCAGTACTTC. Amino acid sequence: CASSLTRDLRGHEQYF.

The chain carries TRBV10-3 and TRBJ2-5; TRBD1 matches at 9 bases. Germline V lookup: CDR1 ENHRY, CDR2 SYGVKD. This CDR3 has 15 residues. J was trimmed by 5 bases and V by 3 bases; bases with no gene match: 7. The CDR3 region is CAISERAGTGETQYF. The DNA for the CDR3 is TGTGCCATCAGTGAACGAGCGGGGACAGGGGAGACCCAGTACTTC.

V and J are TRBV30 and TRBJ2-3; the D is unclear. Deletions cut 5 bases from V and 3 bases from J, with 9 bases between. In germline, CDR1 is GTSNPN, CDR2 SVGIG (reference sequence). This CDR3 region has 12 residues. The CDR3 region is CAWGPLTDTQYF. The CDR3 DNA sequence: TGTGCCTGGGGACCTCTTACAGATACGCAGTATTTT.

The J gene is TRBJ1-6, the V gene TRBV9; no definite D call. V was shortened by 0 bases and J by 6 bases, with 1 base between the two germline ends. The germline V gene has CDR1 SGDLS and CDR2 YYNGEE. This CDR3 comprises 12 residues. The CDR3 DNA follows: TGTGCCAGCAGCGTAGGTAATTCACCCCTCCACTTT. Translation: CASSVGNSPLHF.

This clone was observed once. CDR3 sequence reads: CASSVGGGTANEKLFF. For the CDR3, the DNA is TGTGCCAGCAGCGTAGGTGGTGGGACAGCTAATGAAAAACTGTTTTTT. The chain employs TRBV9 and TRBJ1-4; 7 nucleotides align to TRBD1. The length of the CDR3 is 16 residues. In germline, CDR1 is SGDLS, CDR2 YYNGEE. With 0 bases clipped from V and 3 bases from J, the junction kept 5 bases outside the gene matches.

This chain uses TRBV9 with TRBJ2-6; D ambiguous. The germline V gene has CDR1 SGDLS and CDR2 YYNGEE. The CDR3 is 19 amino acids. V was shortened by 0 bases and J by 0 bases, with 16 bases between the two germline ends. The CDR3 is CASSVGGRVLSSGANVLTF. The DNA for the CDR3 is TGTGCCAGCAGCGTAGGGGGTAGAGTTCTCAGCTCTGGGGCCAACGTCCTGACTTTC.

The CDR3 sequence is CASRADRGGTEAFF. The CDR3 region has the DNA TGTGCCAGCAGGGCGGACAGGGGTGGCACTGAAGCTTTCTTT. The chain recombines TRBV5-6 with TRBJ1-1; 9 nucleotides align to TRBD1. CDR3 size: 14 residues. Per germline, CDR1 SGHDT and CDR2 YYEEEE. J lost 4 bases, V lost 5 bases, and 6 bases had no gene match.